The clone carrying this T cell receptor beta chain was counted between two and nine times. Antigen: not known. The sample belongs to a study of T cell repertoires in cytomegalovirus infection. Study-level background: Based on public TCR beta signatures, there were indications of CMV infection and of a matching HLA type.

CDR1 and CDR2 (germline): LNHDA, SQIVND (reference sequence). V was cut by 3 bases and J by 0 bases, with 9 bases left in between. This CDR3 comprises 14 residues. Study-wide results and caveats: CMV-specific TCR beta clonotypes restricted by HLA-C dominated the ex vivo response.

TCRdb reprocessed the reads with MiXCR, giving one entry per CDR3 protein. The table lists a few hundred thousand distinct CDR3 sequences, roughly 25% of them singletons. This clonotype originated in a human donor in good health (CMV status not recorded). Some clones in this sample may be carry-over from other donors' samples. This chain joins TRBV19 and TRBJ2-7; maybe TRBD1 (6 bases). Sequenced here: cultured PBMCs, sampled from culture after CMV antigen stimulation. This CDR3 is CASSIRQDSYEQYF. CDR3 coding DNA: TGTGCCAGTAGTATTCGACAGGACTCCTACGAGCAGTACTTC.